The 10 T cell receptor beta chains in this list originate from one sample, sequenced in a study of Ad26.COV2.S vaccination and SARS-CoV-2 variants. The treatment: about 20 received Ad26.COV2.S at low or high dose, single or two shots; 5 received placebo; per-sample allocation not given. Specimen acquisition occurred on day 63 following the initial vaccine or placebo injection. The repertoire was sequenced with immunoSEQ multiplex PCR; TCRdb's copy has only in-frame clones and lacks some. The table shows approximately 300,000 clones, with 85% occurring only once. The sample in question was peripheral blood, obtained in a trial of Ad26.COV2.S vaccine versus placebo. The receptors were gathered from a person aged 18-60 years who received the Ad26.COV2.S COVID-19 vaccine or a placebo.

The CDR3 DNA reads TGTGCCAGCAGCCCGACAGGGAGAGCGAGCGAGCAGTACTTC. It yields the protein CASSPTGRASEQYF. This chain links TRBV6-2 or TRBV6-3 with TRBJ2-7; 7 nucleotides line up with TRBD1. Trimming cost V 6 bases and J 6 bases; bases outside gene matches: 11. The germline gives CDR1 MNHEY, CDR2 SVGEGT. The CDR3 contains 14 residues.

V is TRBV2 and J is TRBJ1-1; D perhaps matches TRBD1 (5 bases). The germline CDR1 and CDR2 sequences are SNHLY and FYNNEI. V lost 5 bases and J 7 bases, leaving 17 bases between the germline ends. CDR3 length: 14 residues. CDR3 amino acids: CASSTLTRDGEAFF. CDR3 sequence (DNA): TGTGCCAGCAGTACGCTTACCCGGGACGGTGAAGCTTTCTTT. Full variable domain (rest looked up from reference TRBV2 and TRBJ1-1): EPEVTQTPSHQVTQMGQEVILRCVPISNHLYFYWYRQILGQKVEFLVSFYNNEISEKSEIFDDQFSVERPDGSNFTLKIRSTKLEDSAMYFCASSTLTRDGEAFFGQGTRLTVV.

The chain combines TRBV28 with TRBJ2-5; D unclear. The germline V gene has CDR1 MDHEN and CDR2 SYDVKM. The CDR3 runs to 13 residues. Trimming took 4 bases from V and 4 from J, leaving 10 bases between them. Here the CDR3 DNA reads TGTGCCAGCAGTTCTAGTTCGAGAGAGACCCAGTACTTC. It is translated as CASSSSSRETQYF.

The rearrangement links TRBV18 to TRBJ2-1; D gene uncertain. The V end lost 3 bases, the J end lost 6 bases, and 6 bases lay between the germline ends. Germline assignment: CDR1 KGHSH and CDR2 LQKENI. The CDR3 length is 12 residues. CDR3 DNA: TGTGCCAGCTCACCTATTCTCAATGAGCAGTTCTTC. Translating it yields CASSPILNEQFF.

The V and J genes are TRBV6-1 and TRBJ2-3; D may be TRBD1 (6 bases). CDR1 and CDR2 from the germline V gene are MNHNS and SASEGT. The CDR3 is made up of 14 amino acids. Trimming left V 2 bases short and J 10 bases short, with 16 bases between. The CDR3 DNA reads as TGTGCCAGCAGTGAATCGCGTCCACAGGGTGCGCAGTATTTT. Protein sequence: CASSESRPQGAQYF.

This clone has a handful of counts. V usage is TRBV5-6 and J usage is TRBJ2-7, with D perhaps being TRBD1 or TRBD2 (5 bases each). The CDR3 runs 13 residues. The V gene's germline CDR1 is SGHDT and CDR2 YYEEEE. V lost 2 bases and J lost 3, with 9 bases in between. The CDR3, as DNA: TGTGCCAGCAGCTTTCAGGGAGTCTACGAGCAGTACTTC. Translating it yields CASSFQGVYEQYF.

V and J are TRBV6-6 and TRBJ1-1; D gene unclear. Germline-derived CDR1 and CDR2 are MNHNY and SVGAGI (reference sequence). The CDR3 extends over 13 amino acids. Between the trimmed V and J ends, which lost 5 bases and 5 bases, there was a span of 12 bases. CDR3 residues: CASSPPLGTEAFF. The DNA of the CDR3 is TGTGCCAGCAGTCCCCCCCTCGGAACTGAAGCTTTCTTT.

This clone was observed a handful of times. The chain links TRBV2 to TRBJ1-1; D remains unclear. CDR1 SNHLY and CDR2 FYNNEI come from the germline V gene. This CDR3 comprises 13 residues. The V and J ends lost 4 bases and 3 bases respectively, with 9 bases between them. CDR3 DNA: TGTGCCAGCAGTGTCGGATTTGACACTGAAGCTTTCTTT. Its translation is CASSVGFDTEAFF.

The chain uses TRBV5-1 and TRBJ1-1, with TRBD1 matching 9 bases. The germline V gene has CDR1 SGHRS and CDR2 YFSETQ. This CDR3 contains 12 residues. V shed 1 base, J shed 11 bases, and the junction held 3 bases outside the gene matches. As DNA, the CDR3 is TGCGCCAGCAGCTTGAGGACAGGGGTCGCTTTCTTT. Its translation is CASSLRTGVAFF.

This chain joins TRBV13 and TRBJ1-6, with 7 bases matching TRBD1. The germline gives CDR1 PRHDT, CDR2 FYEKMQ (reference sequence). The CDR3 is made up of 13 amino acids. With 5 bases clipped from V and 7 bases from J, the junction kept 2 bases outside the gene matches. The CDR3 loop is CASSLTGNSPLHF. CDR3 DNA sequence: TGTGCCAGCAGCCTGACAGGGAATTCACCCCTCCACTTT.